A selection of T cell receptor beta chains follows, all from one sample in a study of blood T cell repertoires in COVID-19. Sequencing used immunoSEQ multiplex PCR; TCRdb keeps in-frame clones, though not all of them. Here the sample spans 400,000 to 450,000 clones, 88% being singletons. The sequencing sample was made of peripheral blood. The receptor set was obtained from a woman aged 50 to 65 with COVID-19, enrolled during active disease. CDR3s include the opening cysteine and the closing phenylalanine or tryptophan. Each record gives: V gene, D gene, J gene, clone size, CDR3 protein, CDR3 DNA. D genes are given only for firm matches. The listing skips clone size in some rows; elsewhere it reads once, few, many or a size class.

TRBV21-1,.,TRBJ2-2,.,CASSKGGQGPGAGELFF,TGTGCCAGCAGCAAAGGGGGACAGGGTCCGGGCGCCGGGGAGCTGTTTTTT
TRBV5-1,.,TRBJ2-1,.,CASSSSDRMGNEQFF,TGCGCCAGCAGCTCCTCTGACAGGATGGGCAATGAGCAGTTCTTC
TRBV30,TRBD2,TRBJ2-3,once,CAWKKIAGGLGDTQYF,TGTGCCTGGAAGAAGATAGCGGGGGGGCTCGGTGATACGCAGTATTTT
TRBV19,.,TRBJ2-3,.,CASTPGGPSTDTQYF,TGTGCCAGTACACCAGGGGGGCCGTCGACGGATACGCAGTATTTT
TRBV5-1,TRBD1,TRBJ1-4,once,CASSTDRGHLRTRANSEKLFF,TGCGCCAGCAGCACGGACAGGGGGCACCTTAGGACTCGGGCCAACTCGGAAAAACTGTTTTTT
TRBV25-1,.,TRBJ1-2,.,CATQGRGYGYTF,TGTGCCACCCAAGGGAGGGGCTATGGCTACACCTTC
TRBV5-1,TRBD2,TRBJ2-1,.,CASSLTSGGANEQFF,TGCGCCAGCAGCCTAACTAGCGGGGGGGCCAATGAGCAGTTCTTC
TRBV28,TRBD1,TRBJ1-5,.,CASSSPPGQDSNQPQHF,TGTGCCAGCAGTTCGCCACCGGGACAGGATAGCAATCAGCCCCAGCATTTT
TRBV2,TRBD2,TRBJ2-7,.,CASASGLHYEQYF,TGTGCCAGTGCTAGCGGCCTTCACTACGAGCAGTACTTC
TRBV9,TRBD2,TRBJ2-3,.,CASRPAGGADTQYF,TGTGCCAGTCGCCCAGCGGGAGGTGCAGATACGCAGTATTTT
TRBV3-1/TRBV3-2,.,TRBJ1-2,.,CASSQDRREGGYTF,TGTGCCAGCAGCCAAGATAGGAGGGAAGGAGGCTACACCTTC
TRBV6-6,TRBD1,TRBJ1-3,.,CASSRQGGTIYF,TGTGCCAGCAGCCGCCAGGGGGGTACCATATATTTT
TRBV5-5,.,TRBJ2-7,.,CASGSSEGGDGEQYF,TGTGCCAGCGGCTCATCCGAGGGGGGGGACGGCGAGCAGTACTTC
TRBV5-1,.,TRBJ2-2,.,CASSPAGAGAINTGELFF,TGCGCCAGCAGCCCAGCCGGCGCGGGGGCGATCAACACCGGGGAGCTGTTTTTT